These 27 T cell receptor beta chains share one sample of origin, sequenced in a study of T cell repertoires in cytomegalovirus infection. The antigens of these receptors remain unknown. TCRdb passed the reads through MiXCR, listing each CDR3 protein once. The repertoire has approximately 500,000 distinct CDR3 sequences, 30% to 35% of them found once; the top ten carry 17%. Sequencing was performed on cultured PBMCs, taken from culture after CMV antigen stimulation. These receptors came from a human donor in good health (CMV status not recorded). Some clones in this sample may be carry-over from other donors' samples.

J is TRBJ2-1 and V is TRBV28; tentative D call: TRBD1 (7 bases). Germline CDR1 reads MDHEN; CDR2 reads SYDVKM. V was clipped by 7 bases and J by 7 bases, with 44 bases between them. The CDR3 spans 23 residues. The CDR3 is CASTYSGTDTGTGVLGMMNEQFF. Written as DNA, the CDR3 is TGTGCCAGCACTTACTCCGGGACAGACACCGGGACTGGGGTCTTGGGGATGATGAATGAGCAGTTCTTC.

The chain couples TRBV6-9 to TRBJ2-7; 8 bases line up with TRBD2. Germline CDR1 and CDR2: MNHGY and SVAAGI. The V and J ends lost 4 bases and 2 bases, in that order; junction bases with no gene match: 7. This CDR3 is 15 amino acids long. The CDR3 sequence is CASSSQTSATYEQYV. Here the CDR3 DNA reads TGTGCCAGCAGTTCCCAGACTAGCGCGACCTACGAGCAGTACGTC.

This clonotype was observed at least ten times. The chain has TRBV4-1 and TRBJ2-7, with 10 bases lining up with TRBD2. CDR3 length: 13 residues. The germline gives CDR1 MGHRA, CDR2 YSYEKL. J lost 6 bases, V lost 4 bases, and 3 bases had no gene match. The CDR3 DNA follows: TGCGCCAGCAGCCTGGGACTAGCGCCCGAGCAGTACGTC. It yields the protein CASSLGLAPEQYV.

This clonotype was observed a few times. V usage is TRBV14 and J usage is TRBJ2-7; weak D call: TRBD1 (5 bases). CDR3 length: 19 amino acids. V gave up 0 bases and J gave up 0 bases, with 21 bases separating them. Germline CDR1 reads SGHDN; CDR2 reads FVKESK. The chain's CDR3 is CASSQDPRVGARPSYEQYF. DNA for the CDR3: TGTGCCAGCAGCCAAGATCCAAGGGTTGGGGCTAGGCCCTCCTACGAGCAGTACTTC.

The chain couples TRBV6-2 or TRBV6-3 to TRBJ2-7, with D uncertain. Deletions cut 6 bases from V and 7 bases from J, with 13 bases between. The CDR3 totals 12 residues. From germline, CDR1 is MNHEY and CDR2 SVGEGT. This CDR3 is CASSTRRSEQYV. The CDR3 DNA follows: TGTGCCAGCAGCACCCGCCGGAGTGAGCAGTACGTC.

There are a few counts of this clonotype. V is TRBV4-3 and J is TRBJ1-2; D remains ambiguous. Germline-derived CDR1 and CDR2 are LGHNA and YSLEER. Trimming removed 0 bases from V and 4 bases from J, with 12 bases in between. The CDR3 covers 15 residues. DNA of the CDR3: TGCGCCAGCAGCCAAGATCGAGGATACACCTATGGCTACACCTTC. Protein sequence: CASSQDRGYTYGYTF.

The chain couples TRBV7-6 to TRBJ2-3, with TRBD2 identical over 12 bases. There are 16 residues in the CDR3. V shed 3 bases and J 6 bases; nucleotides not matched to a gene: 7. Germline-derived CDR1 and CDR2 are SGHVS and FNYEAQ. CDR3 coding DNA: TGTGCCAGCAGCTTGACTAGCGGGAGAGGGGTGGATACGCAGTATTTT. This codes for CASSLTSGRGVDTQYF.

In its sample, this clonotype was seen many times. The chain has TRBV6-2 or TRBV6-3 and TRBJ1-2, with a weak D call TRBD1 (6 bases). Germline CDR1 is MNHEY and CDR2 is SVGEGT. The CDR3 extends over 15 amino acids. V was shortened by 6 bases and J by 0 bases, with 14 bases between the two germline ends. The CDR3 here is CASRPGQGANYGYTF. Written as DNA, the CDR3 is TGTGCCAGCAGGCCGGGACAAGGGGCTAACTATGGCTACACCTTC.

The rearrangement uses TRBV4-3 and TRBJ2-7; 9 nucleotides match TRBD2. This CDR3 has 15 amino acids. CDR1 and CDR2 from the germline V gene are LGHNA and YSLEER. The V segment lost 2 bases and the J segment 3 bases; nucleotides outside the gene matches: 5. The CDR3 protein is CASSQQLAGDYEQYF. As DNA, the CDR3 is TGCGCCAGCAGCCAACAATTAGCGGGAGACTACGAGCAGTACTTC.

Ten or more counts support this clonotype. The chain links TRBV7-2 to TRBJ1-2; no definite D call. V lost 1 base and J lost 8, with 11 bases in between. The V gene's germline CDR1 is SGHTA and CDR2 FQGNSA. The CDR3 has 13 amino acids. The CDR3 nucleotides read TGTGCCAGCAGCTTAGGGGCAGGTAGAGGCTACACCTTC. It specifies CASSLGAGRGYTF.

This clonotype was seen a handful of times. The chain recombines TRBV6-2 or TRBV6-3 with TRBJ2-5; D perhaps matches TRBD2 (5 bases). With 2 bases removed from V and 0 bases from J, the gap between germline ends came to 10 bases. CDR1 and CDR2 from the germline V gene are MNHEY and SVGEGT. CDR3 length equals 15 residues. This chain's CDR3 is CASSYRGRNQETQYF. The CDR3, as DNA: TGTGCCAGCAGTTACCGCGGGCGTAACCAAGAGACCCAGTACTTC.

This clonotype has at least ten counts. The rearrangement uses TRBV7-2 and TRBJ2-3; D ambiguous. In germline, CDR1 is SGHTA, CDR2 FQGNSA. V dropped 1 base and J dropped 0 bases, with 5 bases sitting between them. The CDR3 spans 14 residues. DNA of the CDR3: TGTGCCAGCAGCTTAGTTAGGAGCACAGATACGCAGTATTTT. Translation gives CASSLVRSTDTQYF.

A few counts support this clonotype. The rearrangement joins TRBV11-2 to TRBJ2-1; 11 bases fit TRBD2. CDR1 is SGHAT, CDR2 FQNNGV, per germline. The CDR3 loop spans 14 amino acids. Trimming removed 2 bases from V and 9 bases from J; junction bases left unmatched: 3. CDR3 region: CASSLLAGGGEQFF. In DNA form, the CDR3 reads TGTGCCAGCAGCTTATTAGCGGGAGGGGGTGAGCAGTTCTTC.

Only a few counts were recorded for this clonotype. The chain recombines TRBV6-1 with TRBJ1-5; the D is unclear. CDR3 length: 17 amino acids. Germline CDR1 and CDR2: MNHNS and SASEGT. Trimming removed 5 bases from V and 1 base from J, with 18 bases in between. This CDR3 reads CASSPLGGFSSNQPQHF. The CDR3 nucleotides read TGTGCCAGCAGTCCCCTTGGAGGATTTTCCAGCAATCAGCCCCAGCATTTT.

This clonotype appeared a single time. The chain employs TRBV4-1 and TRBJ2-7; 7 bases fit TRBD2. The length of the CDR3 is 21 residues. V lost 0 bases and J lost 2; bases outside the gene matches: 22. CDR1 is MGHRA and CDR2 is YSYEKL in the germline V gene. The DNA for the CDR3 is TGCGCCAGCAGCCAAGAGGGGCCTCGTGGCGGGAGAGCTGATGGTACCTACGAGCAGTACTTC. Translated: CASSQEGPRGGRADGTYEQYF.

The chain couples TRBV7-2 to TRBJ2-7; 7 nucleotides agree with TRBD2. The V gene end was trimmed by 9 bases and the J gene end by 0 bases; junction bases not matched to a gene: 8. Germline CDR1 reads SGHTA; CDR2 reads FQGNSA. There are 14 residues in the CDR3. CDR3: CASRAGSVSYEQYF. CDR3 coding DNA: TGTGCCAGTCGAGCGGGATCCGTCTCCTACGAGCAGTACTTC.

This clonotype occurred a few times. The chain links TRBV7-2 to TRBJ1-3; D unresolved. The germline V gene encodes CDR1 SGHTA and CDR2 FQGNSA. The CDR3 has 15 residues. The ends were cut back, 5 bases at V and 0 bases at J, with 11 bases in the middle. In DNA, the CDR3 is TGTGCCAGCAGCCGCGGGGTTTCCTCTGGAAACACCATATATTTT. Its translation is CASSRGVSSGNTIYF.

In this sample, this clonotype turned up many times. The rearrangement links TRBV7-2 to TRBJ1-1; a weak D match, TRBD1 (5 bases). The CDR3 runs to 14 residues. Trimming pared 7 bases from V and 4 bases from J, leaving 16 bases between. The V gene's germline CDR1 is SGHTA and CDR2 FQGNSA. CDR3 coding DNA: TGTGCCAGCATCTTGGGGACGGAATTCACTGAAGCTTTCTTT. The encoded protein is CASILGTEFTEAFF.

The sample holds a few counts of this clonotype. The J gene is TRBJ2-5, the V gene TRBV12-5, with TRBD2 matching over 9 bases. After removal of 0 bases from V and 5 bases from J, the junction contained 4 bases not matched to a gene. This CDR3 spans 15 amino acids. Germline lookup yields CDR1 LGHNT and CDR2 FRNRAP. The CDR3 loop is CASGLVDGLAETQYF. The CDR3 DNA follows: TGTGCTAGTGGTTTGGTAGATGGACTAGCGGAGACCCAGTACTTC.

Many counts were recorded for this clonotype. The rearrangement links TRBV7-2 to TRBJ1-5; possibly TRBD1 for D (5 bases). The germline CDR1 and CDR2 sequences are SGHTA and FQGNSA. Trimming removed 5 bases at V and 0 bases at J, with 11 bases between. CDR3 length: 15 amino acids. CDR3 loop: CASSPQTASNQPQHF. The CDR3 bases are TGTGCCAGCAGCCCGCAGACAGCTAGCAATCAGCCCCAGCATTTT. Full variable domain (rest looked up from reference TRBV7-2 and TRBJ1-5): GAGVSQSPSNKVTEKGKDVELRCDPISGHTALYWYRQSLGQGLEFLIYFQGNSAPDKSGLPSDRFSAERTGGSVSTLTIQRTQQEDSAVYLCASSPQTASNQPQHFGDGTRLSIL.

The chain has TRBV6-5 and TRBJ1-2; 7 bases agree with TRBD1. V was pared by 0 bases and J by 5 bases, with 6 bases of the junction left unmatched. The CDR3 length is 15 residues. Germline loops: CDR1 MNHEY, CDR2 SVGAGI. This CDR3 is CASSYSGQLTYGYTF. DNA for the CDR3: TGTGCCAGCAGTTACTCGGGACAGCTCACGTATGGCTACACCTTC.

V is TRBV7-2 and J is TRBJ2-3; 12 positions agree with TRBD2. The J segment lost 5 bases and the V segment lost 5 bases, leaving 11 bases of the junction unmatched. The CDR3 extends over 17 amino acids. Germline V gene data show CDR1 as SGHTA and CDR2 as FQGNSA. The CDR3 nucleotides are TGTGCCAGCAGCACCCGACTAGCGGGAGATCGTAAAGATACGCAGTATTTT. Its translation is CASSTRLAGDRKDTQYF.

V and J are TRBV25-1 and TRBJ1-2; possibly TRBD1 for D (6 bases). Trimming took off 3 bases at V and 4 bases at J, with 15 bases between the two ends. The CDR3 totals 15 residues. Germline lookup yields CDR1 MGHDK and CDR2 SYGVNS. The CDR3: CASSDSLTGIYGYTF. The CDR3 bases are TGTGCCAGCAGTGACTCCCTCACAGGGATCTATGGCTACACCTTC.

V gene TRBV12-3 or TRBV12-4 combines with J gene TRBJ2-2, with TRBD1 matching 7 bases. The CDR3 runs to 15 residues. V shed 2 bases and J 7 bases; nucleotides not matched to a gene: 7. The CDR3 sequence is CASSLRGGQGGELFF. The CDR3 nucleotides are TGTGCCAGCAGTTTAAGAGGGGGCCAGGGCGGGGAGCTGTTTTTT.

This chain uses TRBV7-2 with TRBJ2-1; TRBD2 aligns across 7 bases. Germline CDR1 reads SGHTA; CDR2 reads FQGNSA. Trimming at V came to 4 bases and at J to 13 bases, leaving 7 bases not matched to a gene. The CDR3 is made up of 12 amino acids. Here the CDR3 DNA reads TGTGCCAGCAGCTCCTATGGCGGGAGACAGTTCTTC. This encodes CASSSYGGRQFF.

This chain uses TRBV19 with TRBJ1-2, with D possibly being TRBD1 (5 bases). Trimming cost V 7 bases and J 2 bases, with 23 bases left between them. CDR3 length: 17 amino acids. CDR1 is LNHDA and CDR2 is SQIVND in the germline V gene (reference sequence). The DNA of the CDR3 is TGTGCCAGTAATAATCAGGGATTAACTTTGTTGAACTATGGCTACACCTTC. It yields the protein CASNNQGLTLLNYGYTF.

This clonotype was counted only a few times. The rearrangement links TRBV11-3 to TRBJ2-1; 7 bases map to TRBD2. The CDR3 contains 15 residues. Germline CDR1 reads SGHNT; CDR2 reads YENEEA. V was clipped by 4 bases and J by 10 bases; unmatched bases: 13. The CDR3 spells CASSSGGLNQEEQFF. CDR3 nucleotide sequence: TGTGCCAGCAGCTCGGGGGGTCTTAACCAAGAAGAGCAGTTCTTC.